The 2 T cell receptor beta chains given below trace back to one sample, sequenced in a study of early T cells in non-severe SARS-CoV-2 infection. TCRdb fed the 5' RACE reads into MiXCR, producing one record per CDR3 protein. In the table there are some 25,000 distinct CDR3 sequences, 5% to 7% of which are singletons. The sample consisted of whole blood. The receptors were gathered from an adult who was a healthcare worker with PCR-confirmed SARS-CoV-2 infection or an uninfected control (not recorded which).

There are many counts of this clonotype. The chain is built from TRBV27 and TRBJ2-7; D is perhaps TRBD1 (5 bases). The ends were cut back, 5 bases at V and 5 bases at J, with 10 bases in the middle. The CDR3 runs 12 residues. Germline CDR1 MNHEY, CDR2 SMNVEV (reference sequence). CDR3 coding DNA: TGTGCCAGCAGTCCCGACAGCCACGAGCAGTACTTC. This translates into CASSPDSHEQYF.

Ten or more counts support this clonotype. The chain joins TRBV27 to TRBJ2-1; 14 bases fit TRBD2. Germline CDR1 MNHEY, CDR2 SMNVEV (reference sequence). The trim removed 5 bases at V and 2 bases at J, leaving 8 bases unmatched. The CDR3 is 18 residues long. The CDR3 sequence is CASSHTGLAGVPYNEQFF. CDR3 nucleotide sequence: TGTGCCAGCAGTCATACGGGACTAGCGGGAGTCCCCTACAATGAGCAGTTCTTC.